This record looks at one T cell receptor (beta chain) sequence and its context. There are a few counts of this clonotype. Its target antigen remains unknown. Base qualities were left out, and no much larger clone turns up one base away. The sample originates from a study of regulatory T cells in long-lasting Graves disease (dated by TCRdb to about 2021). Describing the broader study: Persistent Graves' disease was defined as persistently positive TSH receptor autoantibodies together with antithyroid drug treatment for over 5 years. This study used TCR sequencing and RNA sequencing of peripheral blood to compare persistent Graves' disease patients against newly diagnosed Graves' disease patients. The study was registered as a clinical trial and conducted in China. A total of roughly 33 samples were covered by TCR sequencing, comprising approximately 13 persistent and around 20 newly diagnosed Graves' disease patients. On average, persistent Graves' disease patients in the clinical cohort had been on antithyroid drugs for eight to twelve years. The paper's findings and limits, for the study overall: Because the primary lesion, thyroid tissue, could not be accessed, the study looked at peripheral blood alone. TRBV28, TRBJ1-2 and TRBJ2-5 were preferentially used in persistent disease, while TRBV20-1 and TRBJ2-1 were favored in newly diagnosed disease. Persistent Graves' disease patients showed lower TCR Shannon entropy and fewer highly expanded clones than newly diagnosed patients, suggesting clonal expansion. More public clonotypes were shared among persistent patients (around 3,000) than among newly diagnosed patients (966). The authors noted that the small sample size was a limitation that may lower accuracy. Sequencing and analysis were limited to the TCR beta chain.

The sample's time point, from its label and the paper: persistent/refractory GD, antithyroid drugs over 5 years with positive TRAb. For both TCR sequencing and RNA sequencing, RNA was extracted from PBMCs in TRIzol. The diagnosis of Graves' disease was made according to American Thyroid Association guidelines. Recruitment of patients was carried out at an endocrinology department in Xi'an, China. Each patient gave 8.5 to 9.5 milliliters of peripheral blood, collected in an EDTA anticoagulant tube. Ficoll Paque Plus density gradient separation was used to isolate PBMCs, and no further T cell sorting was performed. RNA quality was checked with an Agilent 2100 Bioanalyzer and agarose gel, and concentration with a NanoDrop 2000. The germline V gene (reference sequence) specifies GTSNPN as CDR1 and SVGIG as CDR2. Trimming removed 3 bases from V and 0 bases from J, leaving 8 bases between the germline ends. Its CDR3 holds 14 amino acids, cysteine through phenylalanine. Of all the DNA, just the CDR3 is kept, 42 bases in frame from base 1.

Receptors were amplified or captured by multiplex PCR. The sequencer listed for this sample is Illumina HiSeq 4000. TCR beta libraries were built with iRepertoire HTBI primers and Arm-PCR amplification of CDR3 regions. PCR products were gel purified before sequencing. In the original analysis: Gene usage analysis of CDR3 amino acid clonotypes relied on the roughly 60 TRBV and 14 TRBJ segments identified across samples. Filtered high-quality paired reads were merged into contigs using COPE and FqMerger. BLAST was used to align contigs to IMGT TRBV, TRBD and TRBJ reference genes, and CDR3 was defined according to IMGT. Clonotypes above 0.1% frequency were classified as highly expanded clones. Repertoire diversity was measured by Shannon entropy, and V-J evenness by the Gini coefficient. Clonotypes shared by more than one individual were considered public. TCRdb reprocessed the public reads (quality trimming at Q25 with fastp, clone calling with MiXCR) and kept in-frame beta chains. One record per CDR3 amino acid sequence lists the most common genes and DNA. The V and J calls and clone size are TCRdb's, not the authors'. For this sample the table gives some 370,000 distinct CDR3 sequences, of which about a fifth were detected only once. The ten largest make up around 21% of the sample.

The sequence links TRBV30 to TRBJ2-2; the D gene is not confidently resolved. Here the sequenced sample was peripheral blood mononuclear cells (PBMCs), taken when the disease was refractory, from a patient treated with antithyroid drugs. This TCR came from a female donor with Graves disease. The nucleotide sequence reads TGTGCCTGGAGCGATGGGGCGAACACCGGGGAGCTGTTTTTT. It specifies CAWSDGANTGELFF.